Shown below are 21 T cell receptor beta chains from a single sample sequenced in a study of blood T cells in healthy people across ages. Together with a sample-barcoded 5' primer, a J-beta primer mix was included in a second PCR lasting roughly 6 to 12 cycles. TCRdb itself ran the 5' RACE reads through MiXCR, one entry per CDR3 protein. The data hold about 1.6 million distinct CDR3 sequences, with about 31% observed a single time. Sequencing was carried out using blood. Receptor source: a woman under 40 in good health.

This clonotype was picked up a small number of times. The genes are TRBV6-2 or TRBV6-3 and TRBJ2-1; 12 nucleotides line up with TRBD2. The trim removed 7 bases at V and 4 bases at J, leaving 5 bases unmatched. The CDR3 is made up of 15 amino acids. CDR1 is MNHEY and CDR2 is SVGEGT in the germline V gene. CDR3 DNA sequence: TGTGCCAGCACTATAGGACTAGCGGGGTACAATGAGCAGTTCTTC. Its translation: CASTIGLAGYNEQFF.

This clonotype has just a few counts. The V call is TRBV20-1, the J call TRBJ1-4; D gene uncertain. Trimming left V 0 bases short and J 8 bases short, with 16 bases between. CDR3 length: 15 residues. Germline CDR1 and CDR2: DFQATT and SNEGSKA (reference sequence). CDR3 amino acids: CSARDGSGEGEKLFF. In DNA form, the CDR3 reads TGCAGTGCTAGAGATGGGTCCGGGGAGGGCGAAAAACTGTTTTTT.

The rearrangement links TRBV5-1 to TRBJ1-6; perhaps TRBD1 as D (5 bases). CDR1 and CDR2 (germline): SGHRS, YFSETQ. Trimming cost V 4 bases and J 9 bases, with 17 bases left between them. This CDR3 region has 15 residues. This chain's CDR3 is CASSLGDRGASPLHF. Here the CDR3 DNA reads TGCGCCAGCAGCCTGGGGGACCGCGGGGCTTCACCCCTCCACTTT.

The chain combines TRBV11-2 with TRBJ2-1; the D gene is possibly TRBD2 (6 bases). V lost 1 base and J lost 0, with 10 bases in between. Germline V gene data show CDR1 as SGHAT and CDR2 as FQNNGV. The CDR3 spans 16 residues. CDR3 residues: CASSLVSTSSYNEQFF. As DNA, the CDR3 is TGTGCCAGCAGCTTAGTCTCGACTAGCTCCTACAATGAGCAGTTCTTC.

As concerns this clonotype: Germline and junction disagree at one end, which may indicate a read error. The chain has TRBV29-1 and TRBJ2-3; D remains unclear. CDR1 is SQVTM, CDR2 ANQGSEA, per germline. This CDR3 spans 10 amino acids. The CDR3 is CNVDTDTQYF. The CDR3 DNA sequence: TGCAACGTTGACACAGATACGCAGTATTTT.

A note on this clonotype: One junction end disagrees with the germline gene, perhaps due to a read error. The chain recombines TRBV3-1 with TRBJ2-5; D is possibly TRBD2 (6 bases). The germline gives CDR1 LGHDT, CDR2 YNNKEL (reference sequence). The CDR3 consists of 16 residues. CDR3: CANSQGSLAPGLEQYF. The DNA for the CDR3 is TGTGCCAACAGCCAAGGATCACTAGCTCCGGGATTGGAGCAGTACTTC.

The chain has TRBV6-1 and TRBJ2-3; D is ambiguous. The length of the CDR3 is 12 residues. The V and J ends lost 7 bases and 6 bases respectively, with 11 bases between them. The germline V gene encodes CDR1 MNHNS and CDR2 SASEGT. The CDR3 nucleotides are TGTGCCAGCAATTCGTACCTGGATACGCAGTATTTT. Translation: CASNSYLDTQYF.

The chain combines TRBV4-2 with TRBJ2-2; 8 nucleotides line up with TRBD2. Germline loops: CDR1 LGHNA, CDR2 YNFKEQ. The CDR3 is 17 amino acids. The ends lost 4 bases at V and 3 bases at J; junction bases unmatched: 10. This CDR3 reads CASSRMPGGSDTGELFF. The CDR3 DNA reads TGTGCCAGCAGCCGCATGCCGGGAGGGTCGGACACCGGGGAGCTGTTTTTT.

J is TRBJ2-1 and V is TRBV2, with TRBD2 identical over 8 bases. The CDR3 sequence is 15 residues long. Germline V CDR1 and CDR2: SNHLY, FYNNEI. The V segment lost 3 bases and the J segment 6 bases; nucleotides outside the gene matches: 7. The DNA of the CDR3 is TGTGCCAGCAGTGAGTTCCAGCGGGGGCGCAATGAGCAGTTCTTC. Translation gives CASSEFQRGRNEQFF.

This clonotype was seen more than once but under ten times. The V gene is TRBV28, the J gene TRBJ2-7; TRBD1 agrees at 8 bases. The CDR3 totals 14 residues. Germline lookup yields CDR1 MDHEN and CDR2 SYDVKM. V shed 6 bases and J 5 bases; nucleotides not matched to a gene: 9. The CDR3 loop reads CASSPLDRVHEQYF. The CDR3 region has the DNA TGTGCCAGCAGCCCTCTGGACAGGGTCCACGAGCAGTACTTC.

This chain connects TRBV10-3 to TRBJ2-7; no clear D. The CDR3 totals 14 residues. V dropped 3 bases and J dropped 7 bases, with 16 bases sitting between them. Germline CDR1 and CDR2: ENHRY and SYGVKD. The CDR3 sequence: CAISEGGELGEQYF. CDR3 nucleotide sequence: TGTGCCATCAGTGAAGGTGGGGAATTGGGAGAGCAGTACTTC.

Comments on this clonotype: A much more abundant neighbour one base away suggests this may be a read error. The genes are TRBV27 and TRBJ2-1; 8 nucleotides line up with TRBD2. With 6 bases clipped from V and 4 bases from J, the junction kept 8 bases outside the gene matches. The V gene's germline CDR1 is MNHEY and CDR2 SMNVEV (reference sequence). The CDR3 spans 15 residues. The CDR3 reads CASRLLGGRYNEQFF. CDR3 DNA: TGTGCCAGCAGACTACTCGGCGGGAGGTACAATGAGCAGTTCTTC.

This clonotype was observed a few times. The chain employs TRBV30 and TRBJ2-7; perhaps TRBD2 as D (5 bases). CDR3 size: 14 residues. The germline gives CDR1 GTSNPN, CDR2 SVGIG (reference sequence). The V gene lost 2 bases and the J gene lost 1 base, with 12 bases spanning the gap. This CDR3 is CAWSRRGWSYEQYF. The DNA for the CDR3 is TGTGCCTGGAGTCGCCGGGGATGGTCCTACGAGCAGTACTTC.

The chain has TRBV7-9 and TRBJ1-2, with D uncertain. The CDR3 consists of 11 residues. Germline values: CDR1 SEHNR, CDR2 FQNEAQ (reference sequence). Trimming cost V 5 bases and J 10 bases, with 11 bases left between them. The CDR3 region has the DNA TGTGCCAGCAGCACCTTCGGGCCCTACACCTTC. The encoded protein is CASSTFGPYTF.

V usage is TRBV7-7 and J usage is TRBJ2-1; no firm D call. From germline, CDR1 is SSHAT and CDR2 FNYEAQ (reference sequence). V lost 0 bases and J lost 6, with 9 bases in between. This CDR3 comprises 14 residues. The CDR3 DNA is TGTGCCAGCAGCTTAGCGCACAGCGCCAATGAGCAGTTCTTC. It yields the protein CASSLAHSANEQFF.

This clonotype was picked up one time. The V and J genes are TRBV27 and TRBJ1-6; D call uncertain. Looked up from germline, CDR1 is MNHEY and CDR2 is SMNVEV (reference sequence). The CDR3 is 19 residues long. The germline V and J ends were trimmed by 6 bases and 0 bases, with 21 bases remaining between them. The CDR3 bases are TGTGCCAGCAGCCCAAGGGAGACTGGCTCGAGCTCCTATAATTCACCCCTCCACTTT. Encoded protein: CASSPRETGSSSYNSPLHF.

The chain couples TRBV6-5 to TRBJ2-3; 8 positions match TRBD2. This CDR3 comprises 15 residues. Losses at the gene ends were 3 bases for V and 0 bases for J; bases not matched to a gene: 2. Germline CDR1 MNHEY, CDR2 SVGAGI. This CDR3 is CASSYQRGSTDTQYF. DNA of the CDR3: TGTGCCAGCAGTTATCAGCGGGGGAGCACAGATACGCAGTATTTT.

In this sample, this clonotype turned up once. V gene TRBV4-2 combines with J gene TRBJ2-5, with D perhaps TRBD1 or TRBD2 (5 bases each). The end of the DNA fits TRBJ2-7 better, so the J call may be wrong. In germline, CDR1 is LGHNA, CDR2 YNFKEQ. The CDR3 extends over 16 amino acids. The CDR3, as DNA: TGTGCCAGCAGCCAAGAACTCAGAGACAGCGGAGGCGAGCAGTACTTC. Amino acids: CASSQELRDSGGEQYF.

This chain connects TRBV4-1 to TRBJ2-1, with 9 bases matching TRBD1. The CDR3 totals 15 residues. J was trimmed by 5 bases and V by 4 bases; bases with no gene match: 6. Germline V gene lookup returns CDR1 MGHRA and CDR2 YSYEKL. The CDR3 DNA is TGCGCCAGCAGCCGAGGACAGGGGAAGGACAATGAGCAGTTCTTC. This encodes CASSRGQGKDNEQFF.

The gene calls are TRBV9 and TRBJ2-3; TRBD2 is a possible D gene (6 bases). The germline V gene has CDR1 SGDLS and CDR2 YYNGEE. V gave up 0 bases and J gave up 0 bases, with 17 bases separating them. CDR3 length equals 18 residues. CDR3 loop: CASSVVPTGVDSTDTQYF. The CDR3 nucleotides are TGTGCCAGCAGCGTAGTACCGACGGGGGTCGATAGCACAGATACGCAGTATTTT.

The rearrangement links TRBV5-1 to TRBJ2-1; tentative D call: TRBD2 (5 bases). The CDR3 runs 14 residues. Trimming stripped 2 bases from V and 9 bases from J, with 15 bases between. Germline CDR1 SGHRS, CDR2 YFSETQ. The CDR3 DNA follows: TGCGCCAGCAGCTTTGGCATTCAGGCGGGTGAGCAGTTCTTC. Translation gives CASSFGIQAGEQFF. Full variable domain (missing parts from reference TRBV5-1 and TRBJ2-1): KAGVTQTPRYLIKTRGQQVTLSCSPISGHRSVSWYQQTPGQGLQFLFEYFSETQRNKGNFPGRFSGRQFSNSRSEMNVSTLELGDSALYLCASSFGIQAGEQFFGPGTRLTVL.